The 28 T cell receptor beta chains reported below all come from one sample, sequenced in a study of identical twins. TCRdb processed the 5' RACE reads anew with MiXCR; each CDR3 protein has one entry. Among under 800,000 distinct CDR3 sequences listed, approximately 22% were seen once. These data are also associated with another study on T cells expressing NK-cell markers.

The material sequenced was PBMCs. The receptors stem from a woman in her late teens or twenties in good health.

The CDR3 spells CASSLVVRVEQFF. DNA of the CDR3: TGTGCCAGCAGCTTAGTGGTGAGGGTTGAGCAGTTCTTC. V and J are TRBV11-2 and TRBJ2-1, with D perhaps TRBD2 (5 bases). This CDR3 is 13 amino acids long. V was trimmed by 1 base and J by 9 bases, leaving 10 bases between them. The germline V gene has CDR1 SGHAT and CDR2 FQNNGV.

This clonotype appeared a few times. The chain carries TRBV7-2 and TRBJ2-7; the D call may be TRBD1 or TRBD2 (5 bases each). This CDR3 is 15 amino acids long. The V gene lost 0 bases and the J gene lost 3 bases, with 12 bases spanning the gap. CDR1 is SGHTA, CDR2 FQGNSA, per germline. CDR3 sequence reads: CASSLAGTEDYEQYF. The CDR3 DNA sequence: TGTGCCAGCAGCTTAGCCGGGACGGAAGACTACGAGCAGTACTTC.

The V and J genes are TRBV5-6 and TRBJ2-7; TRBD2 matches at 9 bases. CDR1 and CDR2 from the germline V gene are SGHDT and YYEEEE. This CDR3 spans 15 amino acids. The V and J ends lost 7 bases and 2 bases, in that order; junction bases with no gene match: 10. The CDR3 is CASGLSGGPAYEQYF. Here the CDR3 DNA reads TGTGCCAGCGGCCTCAGCGGGGGGCCAGCCTACGAGCAGTACTTC.

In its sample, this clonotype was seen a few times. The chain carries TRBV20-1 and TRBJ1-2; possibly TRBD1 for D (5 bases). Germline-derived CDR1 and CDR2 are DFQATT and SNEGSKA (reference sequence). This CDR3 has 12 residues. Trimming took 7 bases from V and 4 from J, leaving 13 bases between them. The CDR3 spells CSVIRDGYGYTF. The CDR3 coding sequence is TGCAGTGTTATCAGGGATGGCTATGGCTACACCTTC.

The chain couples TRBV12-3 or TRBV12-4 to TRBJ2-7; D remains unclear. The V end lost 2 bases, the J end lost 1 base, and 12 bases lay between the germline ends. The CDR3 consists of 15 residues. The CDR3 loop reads CASSLRQAPSYEQYF. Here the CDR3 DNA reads TGTGCCAGCAGTTTAAGGCAGGCCCCTTCCTACGAGCAGTACTTC.

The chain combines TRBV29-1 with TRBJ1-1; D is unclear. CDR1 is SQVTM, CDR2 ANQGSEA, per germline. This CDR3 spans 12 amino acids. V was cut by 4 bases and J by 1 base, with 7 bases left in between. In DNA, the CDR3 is TGCAGCGTTGTTGGTCAGAACACTGAAGCTTTCTTT. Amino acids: CSVVGQNTEAFF.

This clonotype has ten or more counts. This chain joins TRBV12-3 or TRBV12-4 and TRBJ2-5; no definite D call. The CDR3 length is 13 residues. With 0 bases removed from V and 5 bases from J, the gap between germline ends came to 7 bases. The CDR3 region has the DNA TGTGCCAGCAGTTTAGCTGAGGTTGAGACCCAGTACTTC. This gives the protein CASSLAEVETQYF.

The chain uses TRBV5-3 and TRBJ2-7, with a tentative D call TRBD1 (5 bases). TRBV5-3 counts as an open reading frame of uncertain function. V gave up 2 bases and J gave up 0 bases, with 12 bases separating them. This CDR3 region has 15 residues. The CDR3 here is CARSLKGSLSYEQYF. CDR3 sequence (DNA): TGTGCCAGAAGCTTAAAGGGGTCCCTCTCCTACGAGCAGTACTTC.

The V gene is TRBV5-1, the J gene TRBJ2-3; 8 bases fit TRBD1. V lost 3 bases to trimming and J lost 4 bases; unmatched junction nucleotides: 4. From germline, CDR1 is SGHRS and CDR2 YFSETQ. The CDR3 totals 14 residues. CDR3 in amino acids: CASSYGQGSDTQYF. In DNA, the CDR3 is TGCGCCAGCAGCTACGGACAGGGTTCAGATACGCAGTATTTT.

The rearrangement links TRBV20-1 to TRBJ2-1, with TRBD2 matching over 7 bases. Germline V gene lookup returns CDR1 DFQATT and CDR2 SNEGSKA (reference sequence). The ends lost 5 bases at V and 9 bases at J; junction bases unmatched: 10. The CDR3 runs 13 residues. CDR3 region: CSASSGDRREQFF. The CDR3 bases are TGCAGTGCTTCGAGCGGGGATAGGCGTGAGCAGTTCTTC.

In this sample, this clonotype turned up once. The CDR3 bases are TGCAGTGCCGTTTACTACTTACCCCTCTACGAGCAGTACTTC. Protein product: CSAVYYLPLYEQYF. The chain recombines TRBV20-1 with TRBJ2-7; D is unclear. Between the trimmed V and J ends, which lost 6 bases and 3 bases, there was a span of 18 bases. Germline V gene lookup returns CDR1 DFQATT and CDR2 SNEGSKA (reference sequence). The CDR3 is 14 residues long.

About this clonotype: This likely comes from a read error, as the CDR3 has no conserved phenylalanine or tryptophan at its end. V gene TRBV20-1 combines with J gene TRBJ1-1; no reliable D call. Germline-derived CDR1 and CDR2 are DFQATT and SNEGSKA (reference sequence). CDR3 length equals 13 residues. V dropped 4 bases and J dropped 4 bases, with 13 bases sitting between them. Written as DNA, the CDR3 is TGCAGTGCTACTTCAGGAACGATCACTGAAGCTTTCATT. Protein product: CSATSGTITEAFI.

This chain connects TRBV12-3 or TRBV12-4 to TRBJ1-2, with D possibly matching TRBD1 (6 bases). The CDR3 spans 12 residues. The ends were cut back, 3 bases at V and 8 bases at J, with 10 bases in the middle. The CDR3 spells CASSLGADGYTF. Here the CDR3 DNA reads TGTGCCAGCAGTTTGGGGGCTGACGGCTACACCTTC.

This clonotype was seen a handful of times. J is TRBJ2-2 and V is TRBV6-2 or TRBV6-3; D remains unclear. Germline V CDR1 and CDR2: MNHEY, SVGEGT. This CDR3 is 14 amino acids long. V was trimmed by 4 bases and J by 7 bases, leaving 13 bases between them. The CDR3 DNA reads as TGTGCCAGCAGTTTCCCTTACCGGAACGGGGAGCTGTTTTTT. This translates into CASSFPYRNGELFF.

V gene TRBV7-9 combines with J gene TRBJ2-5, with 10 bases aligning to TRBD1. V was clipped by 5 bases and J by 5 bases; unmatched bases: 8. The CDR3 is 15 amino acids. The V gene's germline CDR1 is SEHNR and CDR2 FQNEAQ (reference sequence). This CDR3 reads CASSHGTGDLETQYF. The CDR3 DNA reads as TGTGCCAGCAGCCACGGGACAGGGGATTTGGAGACCCAGTACTTC.

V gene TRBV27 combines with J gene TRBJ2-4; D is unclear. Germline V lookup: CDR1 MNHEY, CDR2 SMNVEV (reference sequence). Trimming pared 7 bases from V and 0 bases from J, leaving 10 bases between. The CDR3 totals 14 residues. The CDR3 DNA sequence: TGTGCCAGCACGGACCGTCAAGCCAAAAACATTCAGTACTTC. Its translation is CASTDRQAKNIQYF.

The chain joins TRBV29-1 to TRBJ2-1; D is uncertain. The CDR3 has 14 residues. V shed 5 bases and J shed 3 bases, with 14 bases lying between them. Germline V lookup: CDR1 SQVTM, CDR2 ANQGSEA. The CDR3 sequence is CSVQFRRHYNEQFF. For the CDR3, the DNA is TGCAGCGTTCAGTTTAGACGGCACTACAATGAGCAGTTCTTC.

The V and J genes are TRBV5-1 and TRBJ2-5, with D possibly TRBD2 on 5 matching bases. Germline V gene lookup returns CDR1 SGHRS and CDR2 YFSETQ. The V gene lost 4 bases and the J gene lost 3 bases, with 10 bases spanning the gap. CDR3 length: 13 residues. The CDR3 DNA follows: TGCGCCAGCAGCGCGGACTGGAAAGAGACCCAGTACTTC. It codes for CASSADWKETQYF.

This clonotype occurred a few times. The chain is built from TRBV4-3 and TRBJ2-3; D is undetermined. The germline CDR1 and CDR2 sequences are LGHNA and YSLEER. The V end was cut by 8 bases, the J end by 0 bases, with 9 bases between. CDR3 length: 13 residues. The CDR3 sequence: CASRDLSTDTQYF. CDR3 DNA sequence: TGCGCCAGCCGTGACTTAAGCACAGATACGCAGTATTTT.

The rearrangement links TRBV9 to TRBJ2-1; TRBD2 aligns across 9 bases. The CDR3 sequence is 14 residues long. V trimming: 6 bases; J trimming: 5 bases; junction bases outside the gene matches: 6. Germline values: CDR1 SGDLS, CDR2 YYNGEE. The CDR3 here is CASTVTSGNNEQFF. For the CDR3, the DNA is TGTGCCAGCACCGTGACTAGCGGTAACAATGAGCAGTTCTTC.

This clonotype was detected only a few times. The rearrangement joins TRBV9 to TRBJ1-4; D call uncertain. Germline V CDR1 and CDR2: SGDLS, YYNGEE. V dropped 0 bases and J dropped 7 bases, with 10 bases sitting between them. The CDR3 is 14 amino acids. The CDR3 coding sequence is TGTGCCAGCAGCGTAGGTACAGTGGGTGAAAAACTGTTTTTT. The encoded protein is CASSVGTVGEKLFF.

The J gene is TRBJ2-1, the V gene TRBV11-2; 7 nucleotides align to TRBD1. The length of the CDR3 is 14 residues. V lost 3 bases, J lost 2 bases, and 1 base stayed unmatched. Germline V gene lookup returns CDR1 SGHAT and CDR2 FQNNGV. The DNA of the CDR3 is TGTGCCAGCAGCTTTGGACAGGCCTACAATGAGCAGTTCTTC. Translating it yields CASSFGQAYNEQFF.

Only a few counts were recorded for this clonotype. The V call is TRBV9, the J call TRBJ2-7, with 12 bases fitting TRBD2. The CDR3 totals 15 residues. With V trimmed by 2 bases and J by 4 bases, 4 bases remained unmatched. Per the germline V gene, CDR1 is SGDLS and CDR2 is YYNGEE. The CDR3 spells CASSVGLAGQYEQYF. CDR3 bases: TGTGCCAGCAGCGTCGGACTAGCGGGACAGTACGAGCAGTACTTC. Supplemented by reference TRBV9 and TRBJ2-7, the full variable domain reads DSGVTQTPKHLITATGQRVTLRCSPRSGDLSVYWYQQSLDQGLQFLIQYYNGEERAKGNILERFSAQQFPDLHSELNLSSLELGDSALYFCASSVGLAGQYEQYFGPGTRLTVT.

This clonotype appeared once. CDR3 bases: TGCGCCAGCAGCCTCTCCCGGGACCGAAGTCGGAATGAGCAGTTCTTC. Its protein is CASSLSRDRSRNEQFF. J is TRBJ2-1 and V is TRBV4-3; D might be TRBD1 or TRBD2, each matching 5 bases. V gave up 4 bases and J gave up 7 bases, with 20 bases separating them. The CDR3 loop spans 16 amino acids. Germline loops: CDR1 LGHNA, CDR2 YSLEER.

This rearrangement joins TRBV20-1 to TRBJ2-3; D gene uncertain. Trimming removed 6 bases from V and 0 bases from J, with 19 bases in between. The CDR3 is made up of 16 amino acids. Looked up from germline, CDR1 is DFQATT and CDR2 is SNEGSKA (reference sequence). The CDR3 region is CSAGSIRTASTDTQYF. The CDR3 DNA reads TGCAGTGCGGGATCCATCCGGACGGCTAGCACAGATACGCAGTATTTT.

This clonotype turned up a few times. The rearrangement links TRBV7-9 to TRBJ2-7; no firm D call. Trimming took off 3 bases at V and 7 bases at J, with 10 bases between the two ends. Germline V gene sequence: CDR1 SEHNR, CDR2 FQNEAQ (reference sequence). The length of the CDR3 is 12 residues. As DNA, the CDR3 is TGTGCCAGCAGCTTCTCCGGACCAGAGCAGTACTTC. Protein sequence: CASSFSGPEQYF.

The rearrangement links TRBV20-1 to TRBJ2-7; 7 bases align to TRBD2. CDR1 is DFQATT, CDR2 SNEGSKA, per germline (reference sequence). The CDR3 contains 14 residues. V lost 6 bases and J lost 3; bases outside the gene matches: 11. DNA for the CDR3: TGCAGTGCAAAAAATAGCGGGCGGAACTACGAGCAGTACTTC. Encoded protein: CSAKNSGRNYEQYF.

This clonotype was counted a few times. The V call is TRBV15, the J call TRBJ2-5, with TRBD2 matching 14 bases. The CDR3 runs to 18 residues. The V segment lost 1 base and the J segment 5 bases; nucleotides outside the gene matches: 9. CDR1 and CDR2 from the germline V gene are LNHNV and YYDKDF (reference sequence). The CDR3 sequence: CATSRGGLAGVRVETQYF. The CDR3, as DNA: TGTGCCACCAGCAGAGGGGGACTAGCGGGGGTCCGAGTGGAGACCCAGTACTTC.